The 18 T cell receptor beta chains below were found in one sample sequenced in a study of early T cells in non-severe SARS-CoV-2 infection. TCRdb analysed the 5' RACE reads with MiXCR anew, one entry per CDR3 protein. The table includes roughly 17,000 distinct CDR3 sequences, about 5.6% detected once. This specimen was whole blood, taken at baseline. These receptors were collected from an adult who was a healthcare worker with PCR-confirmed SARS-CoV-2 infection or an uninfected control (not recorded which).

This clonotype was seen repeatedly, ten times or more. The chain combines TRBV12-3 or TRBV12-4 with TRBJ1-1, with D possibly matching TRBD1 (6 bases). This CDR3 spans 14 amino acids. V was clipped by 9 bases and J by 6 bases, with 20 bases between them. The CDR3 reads CASAGAYRAAEAFF. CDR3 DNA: TGTGCCAGTGCGGGGGCCTACAGGGCCGCTGAAGCTTTCTTT.

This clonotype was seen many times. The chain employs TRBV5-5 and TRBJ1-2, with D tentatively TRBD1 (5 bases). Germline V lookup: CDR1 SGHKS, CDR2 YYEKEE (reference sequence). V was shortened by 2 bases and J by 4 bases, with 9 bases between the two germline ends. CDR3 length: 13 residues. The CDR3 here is CASSLPRVYGYTF. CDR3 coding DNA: TGTGCCAGCAGCTTACCCAGGGTCTATGGCTACACCTTC.

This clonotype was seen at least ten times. The CDR3 bases are TGCGCCAGCAGCCGGGGACTAGCGGGGGGGCCGGACACCGGGGAGCTGTTTTTT. Protein product: CASSRGLAGGPDTGELFF. The genes are TRBV4-3 and TRBJ2-2, with TRBD2 matching 16 bases. Trimming cost V 4 bases and J 3 bases; bases outside gene matches: 5. This CDR3 has 18 residues. CDR1 is LGHNA, CDR2 YSLEER, per germline.

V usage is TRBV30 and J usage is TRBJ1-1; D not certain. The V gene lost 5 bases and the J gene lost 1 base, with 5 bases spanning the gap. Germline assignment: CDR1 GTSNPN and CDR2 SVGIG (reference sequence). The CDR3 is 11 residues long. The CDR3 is CAWGGNTEAFF. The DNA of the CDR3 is TGTGCCTGGGGAGGGAACACTGAAGCTTTCTTT.

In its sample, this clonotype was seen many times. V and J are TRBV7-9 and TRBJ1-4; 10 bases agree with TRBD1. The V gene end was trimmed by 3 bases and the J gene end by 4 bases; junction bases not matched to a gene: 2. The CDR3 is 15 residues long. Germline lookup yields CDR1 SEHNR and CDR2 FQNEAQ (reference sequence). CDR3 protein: CASSFGDRGNEKLFF. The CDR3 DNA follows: TGTGCCAGCAGCTTCGGGGACAGGGGTAATGAAAAACTGTTTTTT.

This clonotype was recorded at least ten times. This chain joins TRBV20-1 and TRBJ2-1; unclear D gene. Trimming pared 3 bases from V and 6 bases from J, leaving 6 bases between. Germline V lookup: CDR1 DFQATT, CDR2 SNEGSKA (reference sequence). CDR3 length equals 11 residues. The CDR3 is CSARVINEQFF. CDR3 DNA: TGCAGTGCTAGGGTTATCAATGAGCAGTTCTTC.

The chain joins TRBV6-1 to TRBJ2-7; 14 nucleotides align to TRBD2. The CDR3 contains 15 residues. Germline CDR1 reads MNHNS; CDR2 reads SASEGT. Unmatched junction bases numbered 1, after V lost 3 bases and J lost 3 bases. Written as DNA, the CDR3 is TGTGCCAGCAGTGAGACTAGCGGGGGGGACTACGAGCAGTACTTC. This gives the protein CASSETSGGDYEQYF.

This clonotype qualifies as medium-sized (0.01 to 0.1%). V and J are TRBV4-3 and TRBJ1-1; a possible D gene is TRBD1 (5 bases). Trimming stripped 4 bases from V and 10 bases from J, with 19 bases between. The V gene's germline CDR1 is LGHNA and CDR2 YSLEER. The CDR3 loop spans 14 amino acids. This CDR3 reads CASSLRVGVEAAFF. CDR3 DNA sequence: TGCGCCAGCAGCCTCAGGGTTGGCGTTGAAGCAGCTTTCTTT.

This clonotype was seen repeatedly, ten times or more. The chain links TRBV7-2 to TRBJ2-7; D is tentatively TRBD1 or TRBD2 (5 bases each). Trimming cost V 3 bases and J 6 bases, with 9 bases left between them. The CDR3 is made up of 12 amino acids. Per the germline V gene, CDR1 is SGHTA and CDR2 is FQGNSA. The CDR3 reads CASSLRGSEQYF. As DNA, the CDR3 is TGTGCCAGCAGCTTGAGGGGCTCCGAGCAGTACTTC.

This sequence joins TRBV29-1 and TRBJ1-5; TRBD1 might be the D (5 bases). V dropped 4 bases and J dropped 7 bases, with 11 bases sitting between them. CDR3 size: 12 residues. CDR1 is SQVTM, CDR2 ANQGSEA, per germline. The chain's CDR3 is CSVGQGGQPQHF. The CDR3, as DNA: TGCAGCGTTGGTCAGGGTGGCCAGCCCCAGCATTTT.

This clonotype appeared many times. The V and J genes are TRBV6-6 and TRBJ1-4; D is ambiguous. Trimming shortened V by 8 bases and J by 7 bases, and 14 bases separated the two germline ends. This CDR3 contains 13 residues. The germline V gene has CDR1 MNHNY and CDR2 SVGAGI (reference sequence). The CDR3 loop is CASFKSSGEKLFF. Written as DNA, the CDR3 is TGTGCCAGCTTTAAATCTTCCGGTGAAAAACTGTTTTTT.

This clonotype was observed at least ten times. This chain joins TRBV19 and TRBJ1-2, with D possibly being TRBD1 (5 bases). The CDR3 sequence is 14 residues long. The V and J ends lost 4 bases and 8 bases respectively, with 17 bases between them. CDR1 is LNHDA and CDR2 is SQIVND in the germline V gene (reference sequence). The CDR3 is CASSNRYSSDGYTF. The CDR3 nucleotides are TGTGCCAGTAGTAACAGGTACTCCTCGGACGGCTACACCTTC.

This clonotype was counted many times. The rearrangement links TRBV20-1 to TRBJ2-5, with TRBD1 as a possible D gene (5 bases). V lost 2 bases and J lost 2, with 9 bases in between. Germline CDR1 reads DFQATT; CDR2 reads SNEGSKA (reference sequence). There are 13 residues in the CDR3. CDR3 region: CSARPGAQETQYF. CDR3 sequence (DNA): TGCAGTGCTAGACCTGGGGCTCAAGAGACCCAGTACTTC.

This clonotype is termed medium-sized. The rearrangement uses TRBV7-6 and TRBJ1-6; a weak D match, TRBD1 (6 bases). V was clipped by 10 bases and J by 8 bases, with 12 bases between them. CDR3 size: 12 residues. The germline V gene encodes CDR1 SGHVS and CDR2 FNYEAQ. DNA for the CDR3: TGTGCCACGGGGGGGGCGGATTCACCCCTCCACTTT. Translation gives CATGGADSPLHF.

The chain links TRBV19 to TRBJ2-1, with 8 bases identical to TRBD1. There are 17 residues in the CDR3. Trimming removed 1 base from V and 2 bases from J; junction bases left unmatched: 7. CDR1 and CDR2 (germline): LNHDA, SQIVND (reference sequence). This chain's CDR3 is CASSIAGGRGPYNEQFF. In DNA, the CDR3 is TGTGCCAGTAGTATAGCAGGTGGCAGGGGGCCCTACAATGAGCAGTTCTTC.

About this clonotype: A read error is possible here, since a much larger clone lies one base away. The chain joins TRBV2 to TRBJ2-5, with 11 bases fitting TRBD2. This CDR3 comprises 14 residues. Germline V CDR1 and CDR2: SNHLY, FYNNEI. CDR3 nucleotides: TGTGCCAGCATGGGACTAGCGGAGATGGAGACCCAGAACTTC. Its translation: CASMGLAEMETQNF.

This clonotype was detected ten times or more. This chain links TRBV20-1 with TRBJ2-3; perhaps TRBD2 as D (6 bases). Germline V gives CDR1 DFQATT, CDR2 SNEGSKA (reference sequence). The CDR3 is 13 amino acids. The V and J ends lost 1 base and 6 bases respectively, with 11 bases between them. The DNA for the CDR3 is TGCAGTGCTAGAGTGGCGGGGACGGATACGCAGTATTTT. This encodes CSARVAGTDTQYF.

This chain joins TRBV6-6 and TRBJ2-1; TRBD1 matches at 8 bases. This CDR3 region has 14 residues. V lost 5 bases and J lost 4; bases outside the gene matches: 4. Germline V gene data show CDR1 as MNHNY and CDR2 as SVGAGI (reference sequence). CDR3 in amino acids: CASSRDRSYNEQFF. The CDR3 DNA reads TGTGCCAGCAGTCGGGACAGGAGTTACAATGAGCAGTTCTTC.